One and the same sample provided the 31 T cell receptor beta chains below, sequenced in a study of OX40 agonist ivuxolimab in advanced cancers. Repertoires were generated with immunoSEQ multiplex PCR, while TCRdb's copy carries only in-frame clones and drops some. The profile shows more than 80,000 clones, approximately 87% of them singletons. Sequencing used CD4+ or CD8+ T cells sorted from blood, obtained in a trial of the OX40 agonist ivuxolimab. The receptors shown here come from an adult with an advanced solid tumor such as melanoma, head and neck, liver or kidney cancer.

This sequence joins TRBV5-1 and TRBJ1-3; possible D gene TRBD1, 6 bases. V lost 0 bases, J lost 3 bases, and 19 bases lay in between. This CDR3 is 18 amino acids long. The V gene's germline CDR1 is SGHRS and CDR2 YFSETQ. This CDR3 is CASSLAPSEQGGGNTIYF. CDR3 in DNA: TGCGCCAGCAGCTTGGCCCCCTCGGAACAGGGCGGTGGAAACACCATATATTTT.

The V call is TRBV7-7, the J call TRBJ2-1; 13 bases fit TRBD2. The germline V gene has CDR1 SSHAT and CDR2 FNYEAQ (reference sequence). The junction had 4 bases not matched to a gene; V was cut back by 5 bases and J by 6 bases. The CDR3 has 15 amino acids. The CDR3 loop is CASSPTSGRGNEQFF. The DNA of the CDR3 is TGTGCCAGCAGCCCCACTAGCGGGAGGGGCAATGAGCAGTTCTTC.

The sample holds one count of this clone. The rearrangement joins TRBV25-1 to TRBJ2-2; perhaps TRBD1 as D (6 bases). This CDR3 has 14 amino acids. V dropped 2 bases and J dropped 5 bases, with 9 bases sitting between them. Germline lookup yields CDR1 MGHDK and CDR2 SYGVNS. The chain's CDR3 is CASSEAGDTGELFF. The CDR3 DNA reads TGTGCCAGCAGTGAAGCAGGGGATACCGGGGAGCTGTTTTTT.

The chain has TRBV7-8 and TRBJ1-6; D ambiguous. Deletions cut 1 base from V and 6 bases from J, with 7 bases between. Germline V gene data show CDR1 as SGHVS and CDR2 as FQNEAQ. The CDR3 spans 14 residues. The CDR3 reads CASSLGDGNSPLHF. The CDR3 bases are TGTGCCAGCAGCTTAGGAGACGGTAATTCACCCCTCCACTTT.

V and J are TRBV9 and TRBJ1-2; D possibly corresponds to TRBD1 (6 bases). CDR3 length: 14 amino acids. With 0 bases removed from V and 5 bases from J, the gap between germline ends came to 11 bases. The germline V gene encodes CDR1 SGDLS and CDR2 YYNGEE. DNA of the CDR3: TGTGCCAGCAGCGTAGGCAGGGGCCCTTATGGCTACACCTTC. Its translation: CASSVGRGPYGYTF.

CDR3 sequence (DNA): TGCAGCGTTGAACAGCTGCTTTTGGGCTACACCTTC. It translates to CSVEQLLLGYTF. The chain couples TRBV29-1 to TRBJ1-2; D uncertain. This CDR3 is 12 amino acids long. CDR1 SQVTM and CDR2 ANQGSEA come from the germline V gene. V dropped 2 bases and J dropped 8 bases, with 12 bases sitting between them.

The chain links TRBV11-1 to TRBJ1-5, with a tentative D call TRBD1 (5 bases). CDR1 is SGHAT and CDR2 is FQDESV in the germline V gene (reference sequence). Trimming shortened V by 1 base and J by 7 bases, and 8 bases separated the two germline ends. CDR3 size: 13 residues. The CDR3 sequence: CASSLGRGQPQHF. The CDR3 DNA reads TGTGCCAGCAGCTTAGGCCGGGGGCAGCCCCAGCATTTT.

The J gene is TRBJ2-3, the V gene TRBV11-2; 10 positions agree with TRBD1. After removal of 1 base from V and 2 bases from J, the junction contained 3 bases not matched to a gene. This CDR3 has 16 amino acids. The germline V gene encodes CDR1 SGHAT and CDR2 FQNNGV. The CDR3 protein is CASSLVGTGATDTQYF. The CDR3 DNA is TGTGCCAGCAGCTTAGTCGGGACAGGGGCCACAGATACGCAGTATTTT.

This clone was observed a single time. J is TRBJ1-2 and V is TRBV5-4; 7 bases fit TRBD1. CDR1 and CDR2 from the germline V gene are SGHNT and YYREEE (reference sequence). V shed 0 bases and J 3 bases; nucleotides not matched to a gene: 2. This CDR3 is 14 amino acids long. CDR3 sequence reads: CASSLGQGDYGYTF. In DNA, the CDR3 is TGTGCCAGCAGCTTGGGGCAGGGGGACTATGGCTACACCTTC.

This sequence joins TRBV15 and TRBJ1-5; the D is unclear. From germline, CDR1 is LNHNV and CDR2 YYDKDF (reference sequence). V dropped 0 bases and J dropped 4 bases, with 7 bases sitting between them. The CDR3 is 14 amino acids. The CDR3 is CATSRDGGNQPQHF. The CDR3 nucleotides are TGTGCCACCAGCAGAGATGGTGGAAATCAGCCCCAGCATTTT. The entire variable domain, with the rest obtained from reference TRBV15 and TRBJ1-5, is as follows: DAMVIQNPRYQVTQFGKPVTLSCSQTLNHNVMYWYQQKSSQAPKLLFHYYDKDFNNEADTPDNFQSRRPNTSFCFLDIRSPGLGDTAMYLCATSRDGGNQPQHFGDGTRLSIL.

V and J are TRBV4-1 and TRBJ2-7, with TRBD2 as a possible D gene (5 bases). Trimming took 0 bases from V and 9 from J, leaving 12 bases between them. Per the germline V gene, CDR1 is MGHRA and CDR2 is YSYEKL. The CDR3 runs to 13 residues. The CDR3 DNA sequence: TGCGCCAGCAGCCAAGAGATAGCGCTGTGGCAGTACTTC. Protein sequence: CASSQEIALWQYF.

The chain couples TRBV9 to TRBJ2-3, with 8 bases lining up with TRBD2. Per the germline V gene, CDR1 is SGDLS and CDR2 is YYNGEE. J lost 2 bases, V lost 6 bases, and 8 bases had no gene match. This CDR3 spans 15 amino acids. CDR3 in amino acids: CASNRAGDPTDTQYF. The CDR3 DNA is TGTGCCAGCAACCGAGCGGGGGATCCCACAGATACGCAGTATTTT.

This clone was recorded only once. The V call is TRBV4-3, the J call TRBJ2-2, with TRBD1 identical over 8 bases. J was trimmed by 5 bases and V by 3 bases; bases with no gene match: 5. The CDR3 runs 15 residues. CDR1 and CDR2 (germline): LGHNA, YSLEER. This CDR3 reads CASSQVRQGTGELFF. In DNA form, the CDR3 reads TGCGCCAGCAGCCAGGTCAGACAGGGGACCGGGGAGCTGTTTTTT.

The chain combines TRBV9 with TRBJ2-7; weak D call: TRBD1 (5 bases). Trimming took off 4 bases at V and 0 bases at J, with 17 bases between the two ends. The CDR3 loop spans 16 amino acids. Germline CDR1 and CDR2: SGDLS and YYNGEE. The CDR3 sequence is CASSFGHPGGSYEQYF. The CDR3, as DNA: TGTGCCAGCAGCTTCGGACATCCGGGCGGCTCCTACGAGCAGTACTTC.

In its sample, this clone was seen once. The J gene is TRBJ2-1, the V gene TRBV10-2; D may be TRBD1 (6 bases). The CDR3 is made up of 14 amino acids. V was pared by 2 bases and J by 2 bases, with 7 bases between. Germline values: CDR1 WSHSY, CDR2 SAAADI. Here the CDR3 reads CASSEQGTYNEQFF. The CDR3 DNA sequence: TGCGCCAGCAGTGAGCAGGGGACCTACAATGAGCAGTTCTTC.

V is TRBV5-6 and J is TRBJ1-2; 7 bases map to TRBD1. V lost 3 bases to trimming and J lost 4 bases; unmatched junction nucleotides: 9. This CDR3 contains 15 residues. CDR1 is SGHDT, CDR2 YYEEEE, per germline. CDR3 sequence (DNA): TGTGCCAGCAGCTCAAACAGGGGAGCCGCCTATGGCTACACCTTC. Amino acids: CASSSNRGAAYGYTF.

In its sample, this clone was seen a few times. The rearrangement joins TRBV5-5 to TRBJ1-2; possibly TRBD1 for D (6 bases). Germline CDR1 is SGHKS and CDR2 is YYEKEE (reference sequence). The CDR3 has 13 amino acids. The V end lost 4 bases, the J end lost 3 bases, and 10 bases lay between the germline ends. The CDR3 DNA reads as TGTGCCAGCAGCCAACAGGGTGACTATGGCTACACCTTC. It yields the protein CASSQQGDYGYTF.

For this clone: A junction end diverges from the germline sequence, so it may reflect a read error. Other DNA sequences within the sample encode an identical CDR3. V and J are TRBV5-8 and TRBJ1-2, with D possibly matching TRBD1 (6 bases). This CDR3 has 12 amino acids. CDR1 and CDR2 from the germline V gene are SGHTS and YDEGEE. CDR3 DNA: TGTGCCAGCAGCCTTTCCAGGGGTGGCTACACTTTC. Amino acids: CASSLSRGGYTF.

The chain has TRBV9 and TRBJ2-2; D perhaps matches TRBD1 (5 bases). Germline lookup yields CDR1 SGDLS and CDR2 YYNGEE. The CDR3 extends over 13 amino acids. The V gene lost 4 bases and the J gene lost 8 bases, with 12 bases spanning the gap. The CDR3: CASSYNRQGELFF. CDR3 DNA: TGTGCCAGCAGCTATAACAGGCAGGGGGAGCTGTTTTTT.

There are a few counts of this clone. The chain has TRBV7-2 and TRBJ2-7, with no clear D. The CDR3 runs 12 residues. In germline, CDR1 is SGHTA, CDR2 FQGNSA. V lost 5 bases, J lost 3 bases, and 8 bases lay in between. Here the CDR3 reads CASSIRGYEQYF. In nucleotides, the CDR3 is TGTGCCAGCAGCATCAGAGGCTACGAGCAGTACTTC.

J is TRBJ1-2 and V is TRBV5-6, with D possibly TRBD1 on 5 matching bases. This CDR3 region has 14 residues. Germline V lookup: CDR1 SGHDT, CDR2 YYEEEE. V dropped 3 bases and J dropped 5 bases, with 14 bases sitting between them. CDR3 residues: CASSSTGLEYGYTF. The CDR3 region has the DNA TGTGCCAGCAGCTCCACAGGTTTAGAATATGGCTACACCTTC.

V gene TRBV2 combines with J gene TRBJ2-1, with D tentatively TRBD1 (5 bases). Looked up from germline, CDR1 is SNHLY and CDR2 is FYNNEI. V was cut by 5 bases and J by 2 bases, with 13 bases left in between. CDR3 size: 15 residues. In DNA form, the CDR3 reads TGTGCCAGCAGTTTAGGGGTTCAGACCTACAATGAGCAGTTCTTC. Its translation: CASSLGVQTYNEQFF.

This rearrangement joins TRBV18 to TRBJ2-4, with TRBD1 identical over 7 bases. CDR3 length: 15 amino acids. The germline V gene has CDR1 KGHSH and CDR2 LQKENI. Trimming cost V 5 bases and J 5 bases; bases outside gene matches: 9. The CDR3 loop is CASSNRGPPENIQYF. The CDR3 DNA follows: TGTGCCAGCTCAAACAGGGGCCCGCCTGAAAACATTCAGTACTTC.

The chain joins TRBV6-4 to TRBJ2-6; either TRBD1 or TRBD2 may supply D (5 bases each). The CDR3 runs 15 residues. The ends were cut back, 8 bases at V and 4 bases at J, with 15 bases in the middle. Germline CDR1 is MRHNA and CDR2 is SNTAGT. The CDR3 nucleotides are TGTGCCAGCGGAAAGACGGGGACCGGGGCCAACGTCCTGACTTTC. This gives the protein CASGKTGTGANVLTF.

The chain uses TRBV5-6 and TRBJ2-5; a weak D match, TRBD1 (6 bases). Germline assignment: CDR1 SGHDT and CDR2 YYEEEE. CDR3 length equals 15 residues. With 5 bases removed from V and 4 bases from J, the gap between germline ends came to 18 bases. DNA of the CDR3: TGTGCCAGCAGTCCGACAGGTGGGCAGGGAGAGACCCAGTACTTC. Residues: CASSPTGGQGETQYF.

The chain couples TRBV7-9 to TRBJ1-6, with D tentatively TRBD1 (5 bases). The CDR3 totals 12 residues. Germline CDR1 is SEHNR and CDR2 is FQNEAQ (reference sequence). V was trimmed by 7 bases and J by 7 bases, leaving 8 bases between them. The CDR3 nucleotides are TGTGCCAGCAACCCAGGGAATTCACCCCTCCACTTT. Translation: CASNPGNSPLHF.

As concerns this clone: Sequence at one end of the junction differs from germline and may be a read error. The V call is TRBV7-7, the J call TRBJ2-5; 8 bases agree with TRBD2. This CDR3 is built from 14 residues. Germline assignment: CDR1 SSHAT and CDR2 FNYEAQ (reference sequence). The DNA of the CDR3 is TGTGCCAGCAGTTTAGCGGGATTGGGAGAGACCCAGTACTTC. This codes for CASSLAGLGETQYF.

The gene calls are TRBV7-3 and TRBJ2-3, with D possibly TRBD2 on 6 matching bases. V shed 1 base and J shed 2 bases, with 10 bases lying between them. The germline V gene encodes CDR1 SGHTA and CDR2 FQGTGA. The CDR3 sequence is 15 residues long. CDR3 DNA: TGTGCCAGCAGCTTAAGCGGGGTACTCACAGATACGCAGTATTTT. Encoded protein: CASSLSGVLTDTQYF.

The chain recombines TRBV4-1 with TRBJ2-3; 10 bases agree with TRBD2. Trimming at V came to 1 base and at J to 4 bases, leaving 5 bases not matched to a gene. The CDR3 covers 16 residues. The germline CDR1 and CDR2 sequences are MGHRA and YSYEKL. This chain's CDR3 is CASSQGLAGDSDTQYF. DNA of the CDR3: TGCGCCAGCAGCCAAGGGCTAGCGGGAGATTCAGATACGCAGTATTTT.

The chain employs TRBV6-4 and TRBJ1-6, with 10 bases identical to TRBD1. The CDR3 loop spans 15 amino acids. Per the germline V gene, CDR1 is MRHNA and CDR2 is SNTAGT. The V and J ends lost 3 bases and 9 bases, in that order; junction bases with no gene match: 5. The CDR3 sequence: CASSERTGGGSPLHF. The CDR3 DNA sequence: TGTGCCAGCAGTGAAAGGACAGGGGGAGGTTCACCCCTCCACTTT.

CDR3 in amino acids: CASRNRGGNQPQHF. CDR3 in DNA: TGTGCCAGCCGAAACAGGGGTGGCAATCAGCCCCAGCATTTT. This chain uses TRBV28 with TRBJ1-5, with TRBD1 matching over 7 bases. The CDR3 totals 14 residues. V gave up 8 bases and J gave up 2 bases; unmatched junction bases: 6. Per the germline V gene, CDR1 is MDHEN and CDR2 is SYDVKM.